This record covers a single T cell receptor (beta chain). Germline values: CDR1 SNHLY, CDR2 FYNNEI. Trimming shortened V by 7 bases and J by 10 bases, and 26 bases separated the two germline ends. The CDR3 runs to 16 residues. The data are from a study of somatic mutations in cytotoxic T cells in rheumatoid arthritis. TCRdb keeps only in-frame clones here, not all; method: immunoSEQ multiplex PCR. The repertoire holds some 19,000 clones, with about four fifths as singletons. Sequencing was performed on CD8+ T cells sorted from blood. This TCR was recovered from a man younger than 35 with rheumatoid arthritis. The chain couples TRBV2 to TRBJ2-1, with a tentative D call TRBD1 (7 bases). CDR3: CASKDLDRVADEEQFF. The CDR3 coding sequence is TGTGCCAGCAAGGACCTTGACAGGGTAGCGGATGAAGAGCAGTTCTTC.